The clone carrying this T cell receptor (beta chain) appeared a few times. The sample comes from a study of cytomegalovirus exposure and HLA in healthy donors. CDR1 and CDR2 from the germline V gene are MNHEY and SMNVEV (reference sequence). Trimming removed 0 bases at V and 4 bases at J, with 10 bases between. This CDR3 spans 14 amino acids. The table came from immunoSEQ multiplex PCR; TCRdb's copy has only in-frame clones and leaves some out. This table holds some 56,000 clones, just over 90% found once. The sequenced sample was PBMCs. The clonotype was recovered from a man aged 18 to 30 in good health and CMV-seronegative. The V and J genes are TRBV27 and TRBJ2-7, with D possibly matching TRBD1 (7 bases). For the CDR3, the DNA is TGTGCCAGCAGTTTATCGCCAGGGGGGTACGAGCAGTACTTC. Its translation: CASSLSPGGYEQYF.